These 7 T cell receptor beta chains share one sample of origin, sequenced in a study of blood T cell repertoires in COVID-19. Profiled with immunoSEQ multiplex PCR; TCRdb holds only in-frame clones, not every one. The sample lists about 160,000 clones, over 70% occurring once. The specimen was peripheral blood. These receptors were obtained from a woman of 80 years or more with active or convalescent COVID-19.

This clone has only one observation. The chain combines TRBV9 with TRBJ1-1; no clear D gene. CDR3 length: 14 amino acids. The V end lost 3 bases, the J end lost 1 base, and 10 bases lay between the germline ends. The germline CDR1 and CDR2 sequences are SGDLS and YYNGEE. The CDR3 region has the DNA TGTGCCAGCAGCGCGGGGTTTTCGAACACTGAAGCTTTCTTT. Translation: CASSAGFSNTEAFF.

The rearrangement joins TRBV11-3 to TRBJ2-7; possible D gene TRBD1, 6 bases. CDR3 length equals 14 residues. The germline V and J ends were trimmed by 5 bases and 4 bases, with 15 bases remaining between them. Per the germline V gene, CDR1 is SGHNT and CDR2 is YENEEA. The CDR3 sequence is CASSVGRGSYEQYF. CDR3 nucleotide sequence: TGTGCCAGCAGCGTCGGCAGGGGAAGTTACGAGCAGTACTTC.

This clone was counted between two and nine times. The chain has TRBV2 and TRBJ1-4; D is unclear. V lost 4 bases and J lost 3, with 6 bases in between. This CDR3 is 13 amino acids long. Germline CDR1 and CDR2: SNHLY and FYNNEI. CDR3 in amino acids: CASSVPANEKLFF. CDR3 DNA sequence: TGTGCCAGCAGTGTGCCGGCTAATGAAAAACTGTTTTTT. The whole variable domain, remainder taken from reference TRBV2 and TRBJ1-4, is EPEVTQTPSHQVTQMGQEVILRCVPISNHLYFYWYRQILGQKVEFLVSFYNNEISEKSEIFDDQFSVERPDGSNFTLKIRSTKLEDSAMYFCASSVPANEKLFFGSGTQLSVL.

The chain is built from TRBV6-5 and TRBJ2-7, with TRBD1 matching over 10 bases. CDR1 MNHEY and CDR2 SVGAGI come from the germline V gene. Unmatched junction bases numbered 2, after V lost 0 bases and J lost 3 bases. There are 15 residues in the CDR3. In DNA form, the CDR3 reads TGTGCCAGCAGTTACTCCGGACAGGGGGTCTACGAGCAGTACTTC. Residues: CASSYSGQGVYEQYF.

The rearrangement joins TRBV5-4 to TRBJ1-1; TRBD1 matches at 9 bases. Germline V gene sequence: CDR1 SGHNT, CDR2 YYREEE (reference sequence). V gave up 3 bases and J gave up 6 bases; unmatched junction bases: 12. CDR3 length equals 16 residues. The CDR3 DNA reads TGTGCCAGCAGCTGGGGGGGGACAGGGACGTTGCCTGAAGCTTTCTTT. Translated: CASSWGGTGTLPEAFF.

The J gene is TRBJ1-1, the V gene TRBV7-8; 9 bases align to TRBD1. The CDR3 is 17 amino acids. J lost 3 bases, V lost 1 base, and 9 bases had no gene match. The V gene's germline CDR1 is SGHVS and CDR2 FQNEAQ. The chain's CDR3 is CASSLGDRAEVYTEAFF. As DNA, the CDR3 is TGTGCCAGCAGCTTAGGGGACAGGGCGGAGGTTTACACTGAAGCTTTCTTT.

This chain uses TRBV5-5 with TRBJ2-3; 8 bases are a match to TRBD1. Germline V gene lookup returns CDR1 SGHKS and CDR2 YYEKEE (reference sequence). The ends lost 0 bases at V and 5 bases at J; junction bases unmatched: 5. The CDR3 is made up of 15 amino acids. DNA of the CDR3: TGTGCCAGCAGCTTGGGCAGGGGGCAGGGAGATACGCAGTATTTT. It codes for CASSLGRGQGDTQYF.